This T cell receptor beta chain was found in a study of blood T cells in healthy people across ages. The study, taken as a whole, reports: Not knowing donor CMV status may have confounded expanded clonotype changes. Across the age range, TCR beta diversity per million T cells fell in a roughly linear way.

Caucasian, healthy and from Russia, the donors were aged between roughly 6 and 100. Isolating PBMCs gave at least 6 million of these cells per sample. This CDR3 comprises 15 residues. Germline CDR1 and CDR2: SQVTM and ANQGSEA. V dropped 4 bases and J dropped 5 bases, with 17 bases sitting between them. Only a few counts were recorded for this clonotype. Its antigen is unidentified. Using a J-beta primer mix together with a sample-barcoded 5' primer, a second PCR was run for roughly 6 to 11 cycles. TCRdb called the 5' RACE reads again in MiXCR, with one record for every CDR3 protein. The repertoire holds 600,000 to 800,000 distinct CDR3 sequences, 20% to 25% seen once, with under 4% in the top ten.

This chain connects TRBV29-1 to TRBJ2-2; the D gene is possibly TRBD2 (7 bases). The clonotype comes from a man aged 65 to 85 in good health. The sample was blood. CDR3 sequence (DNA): TGCAGCGTTGCGAGTGGGGGGGGCGCGACCGGGGAGCTGTTTTTT. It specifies CSVASGGGATGELFF.